The present T cell receptor beta chain was sequenced within a study of cytomegalovirus exposure and HLA in healthy donors. Findings and limits, study-wide: In vitro checks showed that a few CMV-associated chains really do target CMV antigens. A classifier reportedly called cytomegalovirus status with high sensitivity and specificity. Some TCR beta chains (more than 150 of them) were listed as cytomegalovirus-associated. Rarity marked most TCR sequences, yet some public TCRs occurred in many donors.

Germline CDR1 and CDR2: LNHDA and SQIVND (reference sequence). The CDR3 has 15 amino acids. V shed 5 bases and J shed 6 bases, with 17 bases lying between them. As to this clone: Antigen: not known.

Produced via immunoSEQ multiplex PCR; TCRdb's table is partial and in-frame only. Of about 310,000 clones listed, approximately 91% are singletons. The chain carries TRBV19 and TRBJ2-1; D perhaps matches TRBD2 (7 bases). The sequenced sample was PBMCs. This TCR was recovered from a man aged 30 to 45 in good health and CMV-seronegative. The CDR3 here is CASSPRVGGANEQFF. In DNA form, the CDR3 reads TGTGCCAGTAGTCCCCGGGTGGGGGGGGCCAATGAGCAGTTCTTC.